These 21 T cell receptor beta chains were sequenced from one sample in a study of T cell responses to AZD1222 COVID-19 vaccine. Clones were read by immunoSEQ multiplex PCR, and TCRdb kept only the in-frame ones, dropping some. Here the sample spans some 180,000 clones, 85% to 95% being singletons. This sample comprised peripheral blood, obtained 28 days after the second dose of the MenACWY control vaccine. These receptors originate from an adult who received the MenACWY meningococcal vaccine as a control.

V usage is TRBV4-1 and J usage is TRBJ2-7; D is unclear. Trimming took 1 base from V and 2 from J, leaving 9 bases between them. In germline, CDR1 is MGHRA, CDR2 YSYEKL. This CDR3 spans 14 amino acids. CDR3 nucleotides: TGCGCCAGCAGCCAAGGTCTCGGGCCCTACGAGCAGTACTTC. Translated: CASSQGLGPYEQYF.

The chain couples TRBV7-2 to TRBJ2-1; TRBD1 matches 10 bases. This CDR3 is built from 13 residues. Germline V CDR1 and CDR2: SGHTA, FQGNSA. Losses at the gene ends were 3 bases for V and 8 bases for J; bases not matched to a gene: 1. CDR3 loop: CASSFGQGDEQFF. The CDR3 nucleotides are TGTGCCAGCAGCTTCGGACAGGGGGATGAGCAGTTCTTC.

The chain has TRBV28 and TRBJ2-3; TRBD1 is a possible D gene (5 bases). From germline, CDR1 is MDHEN and CDR2 SYDVKM. The ends were cut back, 5 bases at V and 5 bases at J, with 11 bases in the middle. The CDR3 totals 13 residues. This chain's CDR3 is CASSPLDRDTQYF. DNA of the CDR3: TGTGCCAGCAGTCCCCTCGACAGAGATACGCAGTATTTT. The whole variable domain, filled in from reference TRBV28 and TRBJ2-3, reads DVKVTQSSRYLVKRTGEKVFLECVQDMDHENMFWYRQDPGLGLRLIYFSYDVKMKEKGDIPEGYSVSREKKERFSLILESASTNQTSMYLCASSPLDRDTQYFGPGTRLTVL.

This clone was observed once. This chain links TRBV28 with TRBJ2-7; D perhaps matches TRBD1 (6 bases). The germline gives CDR1 MDHEN, CDR2 SYDVKM. The CDR3 has 15 amino acids. V dropped 6 bases and J dropped 3 bases, with 18 bases sitting between them. The CDR3 region is CASSPRSGGGYEQYF. CDR3 nucleotides: TGTGCCAGCAGCCCTAGGTCTGGGGGCGGCTACGAGCAGTACTTC.

This chain uses TRBV29-1 with TRBJ1-5; TRBD1 matches at 8 bases. Germline V gives CDR1 SQVTM, CDR2 ANQGSEA. With 4 bases clipped from V and 3 bases from J, the junction kept 2 bases outside the gene matches. The CDR3 is 13 amino acids. The CDR3 region is CSVGGQDNQPQHF. CDR3 in DNA: TGCAGCGTTGGGGGACAGGACAATCAGCCCCAGCATTTT. Supplemented by reference TRBV29-1 and TRBJ1-5, the full variable domain reads SAVISQKPSRDICQRGTSLTIQCQVDSQVTMMFWYRQQPGQSLTLIATANQGSEATYESGFVIDKFPISRPNLTFSTLTVSNMSPEDSSIYLCSVGGQDNQPQHFGDGTRLSIL.

This chain connects TRBV6-2 or TRBV6-3 to TRBJ2-3; D may be TRBD2 (5 bases). V shed 2 bases and J shed 5 bases, with 23 bases lying between them. Germline V gene lookup returns CDR1 MNHEY and CDR2 SVGEGT. CDR3 length equals 18 residues. In DNA form, the CDR3 reads TGTGCCAGCAGTTACCGAAATTCGAGGGCGAGATTCGTAGATACGCAGTATTTT. Its protein is CASSYRNSRARFVDTQYF.

The rearrangement uses TRBV6-1 and TRBJ1-5, with D uncertain. Germline assignment: CDR1 MNHNS and CDR2 SASEGT. This CDR3 spans 14 amino acids. The V end lost 2 bases, the J end lost 1 base, and 6 bases lay between the germline ends. The CDR3 DNA is TGTGCCAGCAGTGAATCCTGGAGCAATCAGCCCCAGCATTTT. It specifies CASSESWSNQPQHF.

V and J are TRBV7-2 and TRBJ2-3, with TRBD2 matching over 12 bases. Germline CDR1 is SGHTA and CDR2 is FQGNSA. V was clipped by 4 bases and J by 1 base; unmatched bases: 3. The CDR3 is 16 amino acids. CDR3 region: CASSYLAGGGTDTQYF. In nucleotides, the CDR3 is TGTGCCAGCAGCTATCTAGCGGGAGGGGGCACAGATACGCAGTATTTT.

The chain joins TRBV11-3 to TRBJ1-3; D call uncertain. From germline, CDR1 is SGHNT and CDR2 YENEEA. Trimming took off 0 bases at V and 2 bases at J, with 8 bases between the two ends. The CDR3 consists of 15 residues. CDR3 nucleotide sequence: TGTGCCAGCAGCTTAGACGGGTGGACTGGAAACACCATATATTTT. It encodes CASSLDGWTGNTIYF.

The genes are TRBV3-1 (or the pseudogene TRBV3-2) and TRBJ2-7; TRBD1 agrees at 11 bases. CDR3 size: 14 residues. CDR1 and CDR2 (germline): LGHDT, YNNKEL (reference sequence). The J segment lost 4 bases and the V segment lost 1 base, leaving 0 bases of the junction unmatched. DNA of the CDR3: TGTGCCAGCAGCCAAGGGGACAGGGGGTACGAGCAGTACTTC. Translation: CASSQGDRGYEQYF.

The chain links TRBV28 to TRBJ1-1, with D possibly TRBD1 on 6 matching bases. Germline lookup yields CDR1 MDHEN and CDR2 SYDVKM. Trimming left V 4 bases short and J 6 bases short, with 30 bases between. The CDR3 length is 19 residues. DNA of the CDR3: TGTGCCAGCAGTTATATCCGACTACGATCCGGGACAAGGCTAGCTGAAGCTTTCTTT. Translated, it gives CASSYIRLRSGTRLAEAFF.

J is TRBJ1-1 and V is TRBV7-6; D gene unclear. The germline CDR1 and CDR2 sequences are SGHVS and FNYEAQ. The CDR3 is 16 residues long. V dropped 1 base and J dropped 3 bases, with 15 bases sitting between them. The CDR3 loop is CASSLGQNSDYTEAFF. DNA of the CDR3: TGTGCCAGCAGCTTAGGACAAAACAGCGATTACACTGAAGCTTTCTTT.

This clone was picked up one time. The CDR3 loop is CASSPGTGVYGYTF. The CDR3 DNA reads as TGTGCCAGTTCACCCGGGACAGGGGTCTATGGCTACACCTTC. The chain links TRBV7-2 to TRBJ1-2; 10 bases agree with TRBD1. The CDR3 has 14 amino acids. Trimming removed 9 bases from V and 4 bases from J; junction bases left unmatched: 8. Germline values: CDR1 SGHTA, CDR2 FQGNSA.

The V and J genes are TRBV4-2 and TRBJ2-1; D remains unclear. Trimming cost V 2 bases and J 9 bases, with 8 bases left between them. Germline V gene sequence: CDR1 LGHNA, CDR2 YNFKEQ. The CDR3 is 12 amino acids. The CDR3 loop is CASSQTGREQFF. CDR3 sequence (DNA): TGTGCCAGCAGCCAAACCGGGCGTGAGCAGTTCTTC.

This chain links TRBV28 with TRBJ1-5; 7 nucleotides agree with TRBD1. Losses at the gene ends were 4 bases for V and 4 bases for J; bases not matched to a gene: 7. The CDR3 has 15 residues. Germline assignment: CDR1 MDHEN and CDR2 SYDVKM. CDR3 region: CASSSPSGGNQPQHF. The CDR3 bases are TGTGCCAGCAGTTCGCCCTCAGGGGGTAATCAGCCCCAGCATTTT.

This clone occurred once. The V and J genes are TRBV30 and TRBJ1-2; 10 nucleotides agree with TRBD1. The V and J ends lost 1 base and 3 bases, in that order; junction bases with no gene match: 2. Germline assignment: CDR1 GTSNPN and CDR2 SVGIG (reference sequence). The CDR3 runs to 14 residues. DNA of the CDR3: TGTGCCTGGAGTGGGGACAGGGGCTACTATGGCTACACCTTC. It translates to CAWSGDRGYYGYTF.

This clone was detected once. V is TRBV19 and J is TRBJ2-3; perhaps D is TRBD1 or TRBD2 (5 bases each). Trimming cost V 3 bases and J 9 bases, with 16 bases left between them. Germline V gene sequence: CDR1 LNHDA, CDR2 SQIVND (reference sequence). The CDR3 has 14 amino acids. CDR3 residues: CASSILGREDTQYF. For the CDR3, the DNA is TGTGCCAGTAGTATCTTGGGACGGGAAGACACGCAGTATTTT.

Remarks on this clone: Distinct nucleotide sequences in the sample also encode this CDR3. The chain uses TRBV2 and TRBJ1-2; 9 bases are a match to TRBD1. Unmatched junction bases numbered 3, after V lost 5 bases and J lost 2 bases. Germline lookup yields CDR1 SNHLY and CDR2 FYNNEI. The CDR3 is 14 amino acids. CDR3 nucleotide sequence: TGTGCCAGCAGTCCCGGACAGGGGAACTATGGCTACACCTTC. Translated, it gives CASSPGQGNYGYTF.

The rearrangement uses TRBV5-1 and TRBJ1-6; 8 nucleotides align to TRBD1. The CDR3 covers 14 residues. Trimming took 2 bases from V and 10 from J; bases not matched to a gene: 5. Germline CDR1 reads SGHRS; CDR2 reads YFSETQ. CDR3 nucleotide sequence: TGCGCCAGCAGCTTAGGACAGGGTATATCACCCCTCCACTTT. It is translated as CASSLGQGISPLHF.

V usage is TRBV2 and J usage is TRBJ1-2; D gene unclear. The germline V and J ends were trimmed by 4 bases and 2 bases, with 5 bases remaining between them. Germline-derived CDR1 and CDR2 are SNHLY and FYNNEI. This CDR3 is 12 amino acids long. CDR3 protein: CASSASNYGYTF. CDR3 bases: TGTGCCAGCAGTGCTTCGAACTATGGCTACACCTTC.

This chain uses TRBV5-1 with TRBJ1-6, with D maybe TRBD1 (5 bases). V lost 3 bases and J 6 bases, leaving 13 bases between the germline ends. There are 15 residues in the CDR3. The germline CDR1 and CDR2 sequences are SGHRS and YFSETQ. As DNA, the CDR3 is TGCGCCAGCAGCTCGGCTTTGGGACCTAATTCACCCCTCCACTTT. The encoded protein is CASSSALGPNSPLHF.